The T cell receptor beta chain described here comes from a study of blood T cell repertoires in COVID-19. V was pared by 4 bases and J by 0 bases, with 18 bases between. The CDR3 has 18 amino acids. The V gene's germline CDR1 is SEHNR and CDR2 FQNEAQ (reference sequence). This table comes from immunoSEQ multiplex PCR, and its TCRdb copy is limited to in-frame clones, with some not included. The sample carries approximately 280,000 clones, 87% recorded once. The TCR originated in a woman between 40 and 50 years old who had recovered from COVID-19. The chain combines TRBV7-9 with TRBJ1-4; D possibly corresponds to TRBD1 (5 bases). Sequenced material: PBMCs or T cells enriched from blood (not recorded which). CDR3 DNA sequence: TGTGCCAGCAGCTCAGACGACTACCGGGGGGCAACTAATGAAAAACTGTTTTTT. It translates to CASSSDDYRGATNEKLFF.